The rows below give T cell receptor beta chains drawn from one sample of a study of blood T cell repertoires in COVID-19. Assay: immunoSEQ multiplex PCR; the TCRdb copy retains only in-frame clones and omits some. The sample has about 250,000 clones; approximately 88% are singletons. Sequencing was performed on peripheral blood. The receptors come from a woman aged 35 to 49 who had recovered from COVID-19. Both conserved end residues are part of each CDR3. A D gene is named only where the DNA matches it firmly. Clone size is given for some rows only: seen once, a few or many times, or a class if the clone is expanded.

D gene	J gene	clone size	V gene	CDR3 protein	CDR3 DNA
NA	TRBJ1-5	NA	TRBV5-6	CASSFWPGIDNQPQHF	TGTGCCAGCAGCTTTTGGCCCGGGATCGACAATCAGCCCCAGCATTTT
NA	TRBJ2-7	NA	TRBV11-1	CASSLGPFEQYF	TGTGCCAGCAGCTTAGGGCCCTTTGAGCAGTACTTC
NA	TRBJ2-1	NA	TRBV19	CASTPGVNNEQFF	TGTGCCAGTACCCCGGGAGTGAACAATGAGCAGTTCTTC
NA	TRBJ2-7	NA	TRBV3-1/TRBV3-2	CASSRGTPADEQYF	TGTGCCAGCAGCCGAGGGACTCCCGCCGACGAGCAGTACTTC
TRBD1	TRBJ2-7	NA	TRBV12-3/TRBV12-4	CASRPGQQNEQYF	TGTGCCAGCAGACCGGGACAGCAAAATGAGCAGTACTTC
TRBD2	TRBJ2-5	NA	TRBV15	CATSTGGGGKETQYF	TGTGCCACCAGCACAGGAGGCGGGGGTAAAGAGACCCAGTACTTC
TRBD1	TRBJ1-1	NA	TRBV7-9	CASSDLGQSLYEAFF	TGTGCCAGCAGCGACCTGGGACAGTCCCTGTATGAAGCTTTCTTT
TRBD2	TRBJ2-7	NA	TRBV11-3	CASTSGGFYEQYF	TGTGCCAGCACTAGCGGGGGTTTCTACGAGCAGTACTTC
NA	TRBJ2-5	NA	TRBV29-1	CSVFGTADARTQYF	TGCAGCGTTTTCGGTACGGCGGATGCCAGGACCCAGTACTTC
NA	TRBJ1-3	NA	TRBV10-1	CASSTGTGNTIYF	TGCGCCAGCAGTACAGGGACTGGAAACACCATATATTTT
TRBD1	TRBJ1-1	NA	TRBV6-5	CASSYGDRGNTEAFF	TGTGCCAGCAGTTATGGGGACAGGGGGAACACTGAAGCTTTCTTT
NA	TRBJ2-5	medium-sized	TRBV3-1/TRBV3-2	CASSQDPPTRLQETQYF	TGTGCCAGCAGCCAAGATCCACCCACTAGACTCCAAGAGACCCAGTACTTC
TRBD1	TRBJ1-6	NA	TRBV2	CASSSDRGENNSPLHF	TGTGCCAGCAGTTCGGACAGGGGGGAAAATAATTCACCCCTCCACTTT
NA	TRBJ2-7	NA	TRBV19	CASSPLQGYSYEQYF	TGTGCCAGTAGTCCGTTACAGGGTTACTCCTACGAGCAGTACTTC
NA	TRBJ2-1	NA	TRBV27	CASSFAPSSEQFF	TGTGCCAGCAGTTTTGCCCCTAGCAGTGAGCAGTTCTTC
TRBD2	TRBJ2-7	NA	TRBV5-1	CASSPGGSGGTYEQYF	TGCGCCAGCAGCCCTGGGGGTAGCGGGGGGACCTACGAGCAGTACTTC
NA	TRBJ2-7	NA	TRBV7-9	CASSLAPEYEQYF	TGTGCCAGCAGCTTAGCACCGGAGTACGAGCAGTACTTC
TRBD1	TRBJ2-2	NA	TRBV6-1	CASSEYWTGDTGELFF	TGTGCCAGCAGTGAATATTGGACAGGGGACACCGGGGAGCTGTTTTTT
TRBD1	TRBJ2-2	NA	TRBV5-1	CASSLQGATGELFF	TGCGCCAGCAGCTTGCAGGGGGCTACCGGGGAGCTGTTTTTT
NA	TRBJ1-5	NA	TRBV2	CASRRQSSGNQPQHF	TGTGCCAGCAGAAGACAATCGTCAGGCAATCAGCCCCAGCATTTT
NA	TRBJ2-3	once	TRBV3-1/TRBV3-2	CASSQDQASTDTQYF	TGTGCCAGCAGCCAAGATCAAGCCTCCACAGATACGCAGTATTTT
NA	TRBJ1-5	NA	TRBV21-1	CASSLPETDQPQHF	TGTGCCAGCAGCCTCCCGGAGACCGATCAGCCCCAGCATTTT
NA	TRBJ2-7	NA	TRBV5-1	CASSPLGYEQYF	TGCGCCAGCAGTCCCCTCGGCTACGAGCAGTACTTC
NA	TRBJ2-5	NA	TRBV4-1	CASSQSPTGPQETQYF	TGCGCCAGCAGCCAATCCCCGACAGGACCCCAAGAGACCCAGTACTTC
NA	TRBJ1-1	NA	TRBV5-5	CASSLRGALTEAFF	TGTGCCAGCAGCTTGCGGGGGGCCCTCACTGAAGCTTTCTTT
NA	TRBJ1-2	few	TRBV29-1	CSGSEQGSYGYTF	TGCAGCGGGAGCGAACAGGGCAGCTATGGCTACACCTTC
TRBD1	TRBJ2-7	few	TRBV7-2	CASSLVTGAYEQYF	TGTGCCAGCAGCTTAGTGACAGGGGCCTACGAGCAGTACTTC
NA	TRBJ1-3	NA	TRBV15	CATSRDTGSSGNTIYF	TGTGCCACCAGCAGAGATACAGGGAGCTCTGGAAACACCATATATTTT
TRBD1	TRBJ1-1	NA	TRBV28	CASSLQGAVTEAFF	TGTGCCAGCAGTTTACAGGGGGCCGTCACTGAAGCTTTCTTT
NA	TRBJ2-1	NA	TRBV27	CASSEEADVSYNEQFF	TGTGCCAGCAGTGAAGAGGCCGATGTCTCCTACAATGAGCAGTTCTTC
TRBD2	TRBJ2-2	NA	TRBV4-2	CASSQFPLAGVGELFF	TGTGCCAGCAGCCAATTTCCACTAGCGGGAGTCGGGGAGCTGTTTTTT
TRBD1	TRBJ2-2	NA	TRBV30	CAWMVGTGSGELFF	TGTGCCTGGATGGTAGGGACAGGGTCCGGGGAGCTGTTTTTT
NA	TRBJ2-6	once	TRBV27	CASSFFRTGANVLTF	TGTGCCAGCAGTTTTTTCCGTACTGGGGCCAACGTCCTGACTTTC
TRBD1	TRBJ2-5	NA	TRBV2	CASSRDWTGKETQYF	TGTGCCAGCAGTCGTGACTGGACAGGAAAAGAGACCCAGTACTTC
TRBD1	TRBJ1-2	NA	TRBV2	CASSLRQGADLYGYTF	TGTGCCAGCAGTCTCCGACAGGGGGCGGACCTATATGGCTACACCTTC
TRBD2	TRBJ2-2	NA	TRBV12-5	CASGTGTSGSSTGELFF	TGTGCTAGTGGTACGGGGACTAGCGGGAGTAGCACCGGGGAGCTGTTTTTT
NA	TRBJ2-1	NA	TRBV7-2	CASSLASNTGSYLTSSYNEQFF	TGTGCCAGCAGCTTAGCGAGTAACACAGGGTCGTACCTCACCAGCTCCTACAATGAGCAGTTCTTC
NA	TRBJ1-1	NA	TRBV9	CASSEILGEAFF	TGTGCCAGCAGCGAGATCCTAGGTGAAGCTTTCTTT
TRBD1	TRBJ2-1	NA	TRBV5-1	CASSLRGLGNEQFF	TGCGCCAGCAGCTTGAGGGGGCTTGGCAATGAGCAGTTCTTC
NA	TRBJ2-2	NA	TRBV6-6	CASETDTNTGELFF	TGTGCCAGCGAGACAGACACGAACACCGGGGAGCTGTTTTTT
NA	TRBJ2-1	NA	TRBV27	CASSQTGGGEQFF	TGTGCCAGCAGTCAAACGGGGGGCGGCGAGCAGTTCTTC
TRBD1	TRBJ2-5	few	TRBV6-5	CASTSTGVFGTQYF	TGTGCCAGCACAAGTACAGGGGTCTTTGGGACCCAGTACTTC
TRBD1	TRBJ2-3	NA	TRBV18	CASSPQGALSTDTQYF	TGTGCCAGCTCACCACAGGGGGCCTTAAGCACAGATACGCAGTATTTT
TRBD2	TRBJ2-1	NA	TRBV10-1	CASSGTVVAGGKNEQFF	TGCGCCAGCAGTGGGACGGTAGTAGCGGGAGGGAAGAATGAGCAGTTCTTC
NA	TRBJ2-7	NA	TRBV9	CASSVDLAHNYEQYF	TGTGCCAGCAGCGTAGACCTAGCCCATAACTACGAGCAGTACTTC
NA	TRBJ2-3	NA	TRBV13	CASSLQGEGVRTDTQYF	TGTGCCAGCAGCTTACAAGGGGAAGGCGTTCGCACAGATACGCAGTATTTT
TRBD1	TRBJ2-7	NA	TRBV6-2/TRBV6-3	CASSYSTGAYEQYF	TGTGCCAGCAGTTACTCAACAGGGGCCTACGAGCAGTACTTC
NA	TRBJ1-4	NA	TRBV2	CASSEVIAGGEKLFF	TGTGCCAGCAGTGAAGTGATCGCAGGAGGGGAAAAACTGTTTTTT
TRBD1	TRBJ1-1	once	TRBV3-1/TRBV3-2	CASSQGSLTGGTEAFF	TGTGCCAGCAGCCAAGGCTCGCTCACAGGGGGGACTGAAGCTTTCTTT
TRBD1	TRBJ1-1	NA	TRBV3-1/TRBV3-2	CASSPLEDRPEAFF	TGTGCCAGCAGCCCACTGGAGGACAGGCCTGAAGCTTTCTTT
TRBD1	TRBJ2-7	NA	TRBV20-1	CSASRDRAHEQYF	TGCAGTGCTAGTCGGGACAGGGCCCACGAGCAGTACTTC
NA	TRBJ2-5	NA	TRBV4-1	CASSQGTGYKGTQYF	TGCGCCAGCAGCCAGGGAACAGGGTACAAGGGGACCCAGTACTTC